The clone carrying this TCR beta chain was detected a few times. The entry originates in a study of blood T cells in healthy people across ages. The use of a sample-barcoded 5' primer and a J-beta primer mix characterized a second PCR of roughly 6 to 11 cycles. TCRdb recomputed calls from the 5' RACE reads with MiXCR, one row per CDR3 protein. The profile covers 750,000 to 950,000 distinct CDR3 sequences, with 20% to 30% appearing a single time and over 2.5% taken by the ten largest. The germline CDR1 and CDR2 sequences are SGHTA and FQGNSA. CDR3 length equals 12 residues. V lost 6 bases, J lost 7 bases, and 10 bases lay in between. This sample also belongs to another study, concerning T cells of mothers and their children.

This clonotype was obtained from a boy younger than 18 in good health. The chain recombines TRBV7-2 with TRBJ2-4; no definite D call. The sequencing input was blood. CDR3 sequence: CASSASGNIQYF. CDR3 nucleotide sequence: TGTGCCAGCAGTGCTAGTGGGAACATTCAGTACTTC.